Sequencing of this TCR beta chain was carried out in a study of patients and donors after allogeneic stem cell transplantation. TCRdb independently ran MiXCR on the RT-PCR reads; one entry per CDR3 protein. The sample records more than 850,000 distinct CDR3 sequences, roughly 17% being singletons. This CDR3 spans 15 amino acids. V shed 5 bases and J shed 7 bases, with 20 bases lying between them. The sequence derives from a human donor who was either an allogeneic HSCT recipient or a stem cell or donor lymphocyte infusion donor (not recorded which). It is not recorded whose cells these are; they may come from a transplant donor. The sequenced material came from blood, either unsorted or a sorted T cell fraction (not recorded which). This rearrangement joins TRBV12-3 or TRBV12-4 to TRBJ1-1; D is perhaps TRBD1 (5 bases). The DNA of the CDR3 is TGTGCCAGCAGTCTCCCCCCCGGACACGTTGATGAAGCTTTCTTT. Amino acids: CASSLPPGHVDEAFF.